The 21 T cell receptor beta chains given below trace back to one sample, sequenced in a study of blood T cell repertoires in COVID-19. The protocol was immunoSEQ multiplex PCR, while the TCRdb copy is restricted to in-frame clones and leaves out a portion. The sample consists of approximately 220,000 clones, roughly 89% of them appearing once. Sequencing used PBMCs or T cells enriched from blood (not recorded which). The receptors originated from a woman aged 25 to 39 with acute COVID-19.

V gene TRBV6-2 or TRBV6-3 combines with J gene TRBJ1-4; D not resolved. V lost 2 bases, J lost 7 bases, and 14 bases lay in between. Germline V gene data show CDR1 as MNHEY and CDR2 as SVGEGT. The CDR3 has 15 amino acids. The CDR3: CASSYPRRGGEKLFF. The CDR3 nucleotides read TGTGCCAGCAGTTACCCAAGGAGAGGAGGTGAAAAACTGTTTTTT.

This sequence joins TRBV2 and TRBJ1-1; no clear D gene. The CDR3 sequence is 13 residues long. Germline CDR1 and CDR2: SNHLY and FYNNEI. V dropped 7 bases and J dropped 4 bases, with 13 bases sitting between them. CDR3 coding DNA: TGTGCCAGCACGGGATTGTGGGGCACTGAAGCTTTCTTT. Its translation is CASTGLWGTEAFF.

The rearrangement links TRBV4-1 to TRBJ1-2; tentatively, D is TRBD1 (6 bases). Trimming stripped 2 bases from V and 4 bases from J, with 11 bases between. CDR3 size: 14 residues. Germline CDR1 reads MGHRA; CDR2 reads YSYEKL. Written as DNA, the CDR3 is TGCGCCAGCAGCCAAAGAGGGGGTCCCTATGGCTACACCTTC. Translated: CASSQRGGPYGYTF.

This clone was picked up a small number of times. The genes are TRBV5-1 and TRBJ2-7; TRBD1 might be the D (6 bases). Trimming removed 7 bases from V and 0 bases from J, with 17 bases in between. Per the germline V gene, CDR1 is SGHRS and CDR2 is YFSETQ. The CDR3 length is 15 residues. Written as DNA, the CDR3 is TGCGCCAGCGCCGCCAGGGACATGAGCTCCTACGAGCAGTACTTC. Amino acids: CASAARDMSSYEQYF.

This rearrangement joins TRBV4-1 to TRBJ1-1; 9 bases match TRBD1. Per germline, CDR1 MGHRA and CDR2 YSYEKL. The length of the CDR3 is 13 residues. After removal of 4 bases from V and 3 bases from J, the junction contained 0 bases not matched to a gene. CDR3 loop: CASSRDRDTEAFF. Written as DNA, the CDR3 is TGCGCCAGCAGCCGGGACAGGGACACTGAAGCTTTCTTT.

This sequence joins TRBV7-3 and TRBJ2-2; 8 nucleotides agree with TRBD1. Germline trimming cut 5 bases from V and 8 bases from J; bases unmatched to any gene: 4. Per the germline V gene, CDR1 is SGHTA and CDR2 is FQGTGA. The CDR3 has 13 amino acids. CDR3 nucleotides: TGTGCCAGCAGCGGACAGGGTGAAGGGGAGCTGTTTTTT. Translation gives CASSGQGEGELFF.

The rearrangement links TRBV6-2 or TRBV6-3 to TRBJ1-2; tentative D call: TRBD1 (5 bases). This CDR3 comprises 16 residues. V dropped 0 bases and J dropped 3 bases, with 14 bases sitting between them. Germline assignment: CDR1 MNHEY and CDR2 SVGEGT. In nucleotides, the CDR3 is TGTGCCAGCAGTTACTCGAGCGGGACCTGGGACTATGGCTACACCTTC. This codes for CASSYSSGTWDYGYTF.

J is TRBJ2-7 and V is TRBV4-3; tentatively, D is TRBD2 (5 bases). CDR1 and CDR2 from the germline V gene are LGHNA and YSLEER. CDR3 length: 16 residues. Trimming cost V 0 bases and J 0 bases, with 12 bases left between them. The CDR3 DNA is TGCGCCAGCAGCCAAGATCGAGGACTCCACTCCTACGAGCAGTACTTC. Its protein product is CASSQDRGLHSYEQYF.

This chain links TRBV27 with TRBJ2-1, with D tentatively TRBD1 (5 bases). The CDR3 is 16 residues long. V lost 0 bases and J 0 bases, leaving 9 bases between the germline ends. CDR1 MNHEY and CDR2 SMNVEV come from the germline V gene (reference sequence). Written as DNA, the CDR3 is TGTGCCAGCAGTTTATCGGCAGGGAACTCCTACAATGAGCAGTTCTTC. Translated: CASSLSAGNSYNEQFF.

The chain combines TRBV19 with TRBJ1-4; maybe TRBD1 (6 bases). The CDR3 consists of 13 residues. Trimming cost V 3 bases and J 7 bases, with 9 bases left between them. In germline, CDR1 is LNHDA, CDR2 SQIVND (reference sequence). The CDR3 DNA reads TGTGCCAGTAGTATTAGGACAGCTGAAAAACTGTTTTTT. Amino acids: CASSIRTAEKLFF.

The gene calls are TRBV24-1 and TRBJ2-3, with D possibly being TRBD1 (6 bases). CDR1 and CDR2 (germline): KGHDR, SFDVKD. The V gene lost 9 bases and the J gene lost 1 base, with 10 bases spanning the gap. The CDR3 runs 13 residues. CDR3 nucleotide sequence: TGTGCCACCGGGCCAGGGGGCACAGATACGCAGTATTTT. It is translated as CATGPGGTDTQYF.

The chain has TRBV10-1 and TRBJ2-2; a possible D gene is TRBD1 (6 bases). Deletions cut 4 bases from V and 0 bases from J, with 12 bases between. The CDR3 length is 16 residues. From germline, CDR1 is WNHNN and CDR2 SYGVQD (reference sequence). Here the CDR3 reads CASSALGQPNTGELFF. DNA of the CDR3: TGCGCCAGCAGTGCGCTAGGACAGCCGAACACCGGGGAGCTGTTTTTT.

The chain uses TRBV18 and TRBJ1-3; maybe TRBD1 (5 bases). The V end lost 3 bases, the J end lost 1 base, and 10 bases lay between the germline ends. There are 15 residues in the CDR3. In germline, CDR1 is KGHSH, CDR2 LQKENI. CDR3 protein: CASSPGRASGNTIYF. In DNA, the CDR3 is TGTGCCAGCTCACCGGGCAGGGCTTCTGGAAACACCATATATTTT.

V gene TRBV2 combines with J gene TRBJ2-7; a weak D match, TRBD2 (6 bases). Germline CDR1 and CDR2: SNHLY and FYNNEI. The length of the CDR3 is 14 residues. Trimming cost V 8 bases and J 3 bases, with 17 bases left between them. This CDR3 reads CASRIGVEGYEQYF. CDR3 sequence (DNA): TGTGCCAGCCGGATTGGGGTGGAGGGCTACGAGCAGTACTTC. Full variable domain (outside the CDR3, taken from reference TRBV2 and TRBJ2-7): EPEVTQTPSHQVTQMGQEVILRCVPISNHLYFYWYRQILGQKVEFLVSFYNNEISEKSEIFDDQFSVERPDGSNFTLKIRSTKLEDSAMYFCASRIGVEGYEQYFGPGTRLTVT.

J is TRBJ1-4 and V is TRBV7-2; D is unresolved. CDR3 length: 16 residues. Germline loops: CDR1 SGHTA, CDR2 FQGNSA. The V gene lost 5 bases and the J gene lost 6 bases, with 19 bases spanning the gap. This CDR3 reads CASSPHLTSGDEKLFF. CDR3 DNA: TGTGCCAGCAGCCCGCACCTGACCTCCGGGGATGAAAAACTGTTTTTT.

The chain couples TRBV5-1 to TRBJ1-1; 7 nucleotides agree with TRBD1. Germline V gives CDR1 SGHRS, CDR2 YFSETQ. V was clipped by 3 bases and J by 5 bases; unmatched bases: 4. The CDR3 covers 13 residues. This chain's CDR3 is CASSSDRETEAFF. The DNA for the CDR3 is TGCGCCAGCAGCTCCGACAGGGAAACTGAAGCTTTCTTT. Full variable domain (missing parts from reference TRBV5-1 and TRBJ1-1): KAGVTQTPRYLIKTRGQQVTLSCSPISGHRSVSWYQQTPGQGLQFLFEYFSETQRNKGNFPGRFSGRQFSNSRSEMNVSTLELGDSALYLCASSSDRETEAFFGQGTRLTVV.

The chain employs TRBV7-2 and TRBJ1-2; no clear D gene. Looked up from germline, CDR1 is SGHTA and CDR2 is FQGNSA. The CDR3 has 15 amino acids. Trimming removed 3 bases at V and 4 bases at J, with 15 bases between. CDR3 residues: CASSFDRFDFYGYTF. The CDR3 bases are TGTGCCAGCAGCTTCGACCGCTTTGACTTCTATGGCTACACCTTC.

V is TRBV9 and J is TRBJ1-5; 7 bases map to TRBD1. The CDR3 contains 14 residues. Germline V gene sequence: CDR1 SGDLS, CDR2 YYNGEE. V shed 3 bases, J shed 5 bases, and the junction held 5 bases outside the gene matches. CDR3 nucleotides: TGTGCCAGCAGCGCAGACAGGGTTCATCAGCCCCAGCATTTT. Protein product: CASSADRVHQPQHF. The full variable domain, completed using reference TRBV9 and TRBJ1-5, is DSGVTQTPKHLITATGQRVTLRCSPRSGDLSVYWYQQSLDQGLQFLIQYYNGEERAKGNILERFSAQQFPDLHSELNLSSLELGDSALYFCASSADRVHQPQHFGDGTRLSIL.

This clone was seen only once. The rearrangement links TRBV5-5 to TRBJ1-4, with 8 bases that match TRBD1. CDR1 is SGHKS, CDR2 YYEKEE, per germline (reference sequence). The CDR3 is made up of 16 amino acids. Trimming cost V 0 bases and J 7 bases; bases outside gene matches: 8. The CDR3 bases are TGTGCCAGCAGCTTGGCCCCCGGACAGGGCCCTGAAAAACTGTTTTTT. Translated, it gives CASSLAPGQGPEKLFF.

This clone was counted once. The chain uses TRBV29-1 and TRBJ2-1; 9 bases align to TRBD2. Germline CDR1 and CDR2: SQVTM and ANQGSEA. The J segment lost 1 base and the V segment lost 3 bases, leaving 16 bases of the junction unmatched. This CDR3 has 19 amino acids. The CDR3 region has the DNA TGCAGCGTTGAGCCAGCAGCCCCTTACCTAGCGGGGTCCTACAATGAGCAGTTCTTC. Encoded protein: CSVEPAAPYLAGSYNEQFF.

J is TRBJ1-3 and V is TRBV5-6; possibly TRBD1 for D (6 bases). Germline-derived CDR1 and CDR2 are SGHDT and YYEEEE. CDR3 length equals 15 residues. Trimming took off 0 bases at V and 3 bases at J, with 10 bases between the two ends. In nucleotides, the CDR3 is TGTGCCAGCAGCTTGGACAGGGCCTTTGGAAACACCATATATTTT. Its protein is CASSLDRAFGNTIYF.